This T cell receptor beta chain derives from a study of T cells in Graves' hyperthyroidism and ophthalmopathy. CDR1 is SGDLS and CDR2 is YYNGEE in the germline V gene. This CDR3 contains 15 residues. The ends were cut back, 3 bases at V and 3 bases at J, with 15 bases in the middle. Study-level points and caveats: Among clonotypes expanded in thyroid above 0.001, most were also found in blood.

TCR beta CDR3 regions were amplified from RNA transcripts. Researchers ran a first-round RT-PCR on the TCR CDR3 using the HTBI primer set. TCRdb recomputed calls from the multiplex PCR reads with MiXCR, one row per CDR3 protein. The table has roughly 170,000 distinct CDR3 sequences, 9.4% seen once. This clonotype came up many times. Its target is not known. Source material: blood. J is TRBJ1-1 and V is TRBV9, with D possibly TRBD1 on 6 matching bases. The origin of this receptor is a woman younger than 35 with Graves' hyperthyroidism that later progressed to Graves' ophthalmopathy. The CDR3 bases are TGTGCCAGCAGCGGTGGGGGGGCAGGGGACACTGAAGCTTTCTTT. This sequence encodes CASSGGGAGDTEAFF.